Included here is one T cell receptor (beta chain) sequence, with context. Its antigen is not known. This entry belongs to a study of shared clonotypes between healthy human individuals. Study-level points and caveats: The genetic and exposure-history diversity represented was limited by few donors.

There are 14 residues in the CDR3. CDR1 MNHNS and CDR2 SASEGT come from the germline V gene. The V end lost 5 bases, the J end lost 7 bases, and 18 bases lay between the germline ends. Using about 190 ng DNA, around 30,000 T cell genomes, the sorted-subset replicate PCRs were run. Profiling relied on immunoSEQ multiplex PCR, and the TCRdb table lists in-frame clones only, not all of them. The sample shows 1,500,000 or so clones, just under 99% of them seen only once. The clonotype originates from a man aged 30-40 years in good health. Sequenced: naive CD4+ T cells sorted from blood. Subset noted: CD45RA+ positively selected. This sequence joins TRBV6-1 and TRBJ2-7; tentative D call: TRBD1 (6 bases). The CDR3 region has the DNA TGTGCCAGCAGTCCCAAGCCACAGGGAGATGAGCAGTACTTC. Amino acids: CASSPKPQGDEQYF.